A selection of T cell receptor beta chains follows, all from one sample in a study of identical twins. TCRdb ran MiXCR on the 5' RACE reads and lists one entry per CDR3 protein. The sample holds 750,000 to 950,000 distinct CDR3 sequences; 9% to 15% are singletons and the top ten take roughly 1.5%. These data were also reused for a study on yellow fever vaccine responses in identical twins.

What was sequenced was PBMCs. The receptors come from a woman aged 18-30 years in good health. The CDR3 runs from the conserved cysteine through the conserved F or W. The D gene is left open where the match is weak. Only part of the rows carry a size: once, few, many, or a class if the clone is expanded.

TRBJ2-1,TRBD1,.,TRBV29-1,CSVVTTGAYNEQFF,TGCAGCGTTGTAACGACAGGGGCCTACAATGAGCAGTTCTTC
TRBJ2-2,TRBD2,few,TRBV7-6,CASSTSIPGLAGHWGGELFF,TGTGCCAGCAGCACGAGTATCCCGGGACTAGCGGGACACTGGGGCGGGGAGCTGTTTTTT
TRBJ1-1,.,.,TRBV6-5,CASRTGVSEAFF,TGTGCCAGCAGGACGGGGGTTTCTGAAGCTTTCTTT
TRBJ2-5,.,few,TRBV21-1,CASSKAWGDQETQYF,TGTGCCAGCAGCAAAGCGTGGGGGGACCAAGAGACCCAGTACTTC
TRBJ2-3,TRBD2,.,TRBV27,CASSFRSGFRTDTQYF,TGTGCCAGCAGTTTCCGTAGCGGGTTTCGCACAGATACGCAGTATTTT
TRBJ1-1,.,.,TRBV7-2,CASSIAGGVGTEAFF,TGTGCCAGCAGTATAGCGGGCGGGGTGGGCACTGAAGCTTTCTTT
TRBJ1-2,.,.,TRBV29-1,CSARVDSYYGYTF,TGCAGCGCCAGGGTGGACAGTTACTATGGCTACACCTTC
TRBJ1-2,.,few,TRBV29-1,CSVEERAGSLYGYTF,TGCAGCGTTGAGGAGCGGGCAGGGTCCCTCTATGGCTACACCTTC
TRBJ1-1,.,many,TRBV12-3/TRBV12-4,CASGPGGTEAFF,TGTGCCAGCGGCCCAGGAGGGACTGAAGCTTTCTTT
TRBJ2-2,.,.,TRBV24-1,CATSDSFWMGEDTGELFF,TGTGCCACCAGTGATTCCTTTTGGATGGGGGAGGACACCGGGGAGCTGTTTTTT
TRBJ2-2,.,many,TRBV7-8,CASSPEDLLWGAGELFF,TGTGCCAGCAGCCCCGAGGACTTGTTGTGGGGGGCCGGGGAGCTGTTTTTT
TRBJ2-7,.,few,TRBV10-3,CAIGGPGVAEQYF,TGTGCCATCGGAGGGCCCGGGGTCGCCGAGCAGTACTTC
TRBJ1-6,.,.,TRBV10-1,CASSPGTKGSPLHF,TGCGCCAGCAGCCCCGGGACGAAGGGGTCACCCCTCCACTTT
TRBJ1-5,.,.,TRBV12-3/TRBV12-4,CASSPRPQPQHF,TGTGCCAGCAGTCCCCGCCCTCAGCCCCAGCATTTT
TRBJ2-5,.,.,TRBV18,CASSPSTFGETQYF,TGTGCCAGCTCACCCTCCACGTTCGGAGAGACCCAGTACTTC